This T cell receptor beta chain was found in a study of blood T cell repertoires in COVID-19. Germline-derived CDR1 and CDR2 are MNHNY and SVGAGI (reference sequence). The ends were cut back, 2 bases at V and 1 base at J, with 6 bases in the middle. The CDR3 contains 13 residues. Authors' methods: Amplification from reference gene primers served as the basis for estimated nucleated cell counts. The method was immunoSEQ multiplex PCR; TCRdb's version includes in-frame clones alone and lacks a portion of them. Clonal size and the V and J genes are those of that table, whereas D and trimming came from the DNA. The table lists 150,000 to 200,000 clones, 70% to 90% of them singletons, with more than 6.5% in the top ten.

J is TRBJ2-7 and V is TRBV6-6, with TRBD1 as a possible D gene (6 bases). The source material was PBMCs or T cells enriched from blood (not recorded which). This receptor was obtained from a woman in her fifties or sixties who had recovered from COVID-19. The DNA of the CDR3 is TGTGCCAGCAGTTACCAGGGGTCCTACGAGCAGTACTTC. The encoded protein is CASSYQGSYEQYF.